The sequence of this TCR beta chain was determined in a study of CD4 T cells in relation to SARS-CoV-2 and coronaviruses. Study-level information: After roughly ten days of antigen culture, PBMC TCR beta CDR3s were sequenced.

CD4+ T cells from unexposed donors were obtained before the COVID-19 pandemic (2011-2018). CD4+ T cells were isolated from the cells after around 11 days of culture. Unexposed-donor CD4+ T cells were probed with SARS-CoV-2 S/N and four cold-coronavirus spikes, cells permitting. PBMCs were plated at two million per well in IL-2-containing medium. Profiling relied on immunoSEQ multiplex PCR, and the TCRdb table lists in-frame clones only, not all of them. The table has 20,000 or so clones, 80% to 85% seen once. Comment on this clone: Its antigen is not known.

This TCR came from a human donor in good health. Sequencing input: CD4+ T cells from PBMCs, cultured in vitro.

The DNA for the CDR3 is TGTGCCAGCAGCTTAGTGGAGCGAGAGACCCAGTACTTC. Amino acids: CASSLVERETQYF. The genes are TRBV7-2 and TRBJ2-5; D is uncertain. CDR3 length: 13 residues. Germline CDR1 is SGHTA and CDR2 is FQGNSA. Between the trimmed V and J ends, which lost 1 base and 4 bases, there was a span of 7 bases.